Presented here are 30 T cell receptor beta chains from one specimen sequenced in a study of shared clonotypes between healthy human individuals. Method: immunoSEQ multiplex PCR; TCRdb's copy keeps in-frame clones and lacks some. The sample yields 850,000 to 1,200,000 clones, about 76% seen once. The sample taken for sequencing was memory CD4+ T cells sorted from blood. Subset described: CD45RA-negative fraction. The receptor source for this set is a man in his late teens or twenties in good health.

The V and J genes are TRBV2 and TRBJ2-4, with no clear D. This CDR3 has 15 residues. With 6 bases removed from V and 0 bases from J, the gap between germline ends came to 12 bases. CDR1 and CDR2 from the germline V gene are SNHLY and FYNNEI. The CDR3: CASSTSTGAKNIQYF. CDR3 bases: TGTGCCAGCAGCACTTCGACGGGAGCCAAAAACATTCAGTACTTC.

The chain uses TRBV6-1 and TRBJ2-4; D might be TRBD1 or TRBD2, each matching 5 bases. From germline, CDR1 is MNHNS and CDR2 SASEGT. The ends were cut back, 6 bases at V and 5 bases at J, with 17 bases in the middle. CDR3 length: 15 amino acids. For the CDR3, the DNA is TGTGCCAGCAGGAGGGGCGGCCTCGGGGAAAACATTCAGTACTTC. Amino acids: CASRRGGLGENIQYF.

CDR3 sequence: CASSGRWTGNSPLHF. Here the CDR3 DNA reads TGTGCCAGCAGTGGCCGGTGGACAGGTAATTCACCCCTCCACTTT. V gene TRBV28 combines with J gene TRBJ1-6; 7 positions agree with TRBD1. V lost 5 bases to trimming and J lost 6 bases; unmatched junction nucleotides: 7. Germline V gene data show CDR1 as MDHEN and CDR2 as SYDVKM. The CDR3 has 15 amino acids.

This clone was found a few times. The gene calls are TRBV6-1 and TRBJ2-5; D perhaps matches TRBD2 (5 bases). The CDR3 runs to 16 residues. V was trimmed by 3 bases and J by 5 bases, leaving 19 bases between them. Germline assignment: CDR1 MNHNS and CDR2 SASEGT. As DNA, the CDR3 is TGTGCCAGCAGTGATGGAAGTCGGGGTGTGGGGGAGACCCAGTACTTC. Translated, it gives CASSDGSRGVGETQYF.

The V call is TRBV6-1, the J call TRBJ2-3, with D perhaps matching TRBD1 (5 bases). Germline V gene sequence: CDR1 MNHNS, CDR2 SASEGT. The CDR3 extends over 14 amino acids. CDR3: CAIKRGQGTDTQYF. The CDR3 DNA reads TGTGCTATAAAAAGGGGCCAGGGCACAGATACGCAGTATTTT.

The V and J genes are TRBV13 and TRBJ2-2; tentatively, D is TRBD1 (6 bases). Germline lookup yields CDR1 PRHDT and CDR2 FYEKMQ (reference sequence). The CDR3 extends over 16 amino acids. Deletions cut 5 bases from V and 0 bases from J, with 13 bases between. CDR3 sequence: CASSRRTVSNTGELFF. In nucleotides, the CDR3 is TGTGCCAGCAGCAGACGGACAGTATCGAACACCGGGGAGCTGTTTTTT.

A single count supports this clone. A much larger clone differs from this one at a single base, so this may be a read error. This chain links TRBV7-6 with TRBJ2-3, with 12 bases that match TRBD2. Unmatched junction bases numbered 2, after V lost 0 bases and J lost 4 bases. The CDR3 is 16 residues long. CDR1 SGHVS and CDR2 FNYEAQ come from the germline V gene. CDR3 loop: CASSLASSGGADTQYF. CDR3 DNA sequence: TGTGCCAGCAGCTTAGCGTCTAGCGGGGGGGCAGATACGCAGTATTTT.

In its sample, this clone was seen once. J is TRBJ2-7 and V is TRBV23-1; D uncertain. TRBV23-1 is sorted into the ORF group, with uncertain function. V lost 6 bases to trimming and J lost 5 bases, with 8 bases between them. The CDR3 totals 11 residues. The CDR3 is CASRDGNEQYF. The CDR3 bases are TGCGCCAGCAGGGATGGGAACGAGCAGTACTTC.

This chain links TRBV28 with TRBJ1-2; D uncertain. CDR3 length equals 15 residues. The germline gives CDR1 MDHEN, CDR2 SYDVKM. Trimming pared 6 bases from V and 3 bases from J, leaving 17 bases between. The CDR3 DNA reads TGTGCCAGCAGCCGGACGGGCTTCATTGACTATGGCTACACCTTC. This gives the protein CASSRTGFIDYGYTF.

The chain carries TRBV6-1 and TRBJ2-1; 8 bases align to TRBD1. The germline gives CDR1 MNHNS, CDR2 SASEGT. The V gene end was trimmed by 8 bases and the J gene end by 11 bases; junction bases not matched to a gene: 11. This CDR3 is 13 amino acids long. The CDR3: CASWPSRQGKQFF. For the CDR3, the DNA is TGTGCCAGCTGGCCTTCTCGACAGGGGAAGCAGTTCTTC.

As concerns this clone: Other DNA sequences within the sample encode an identical CDR3. The V call is TRBV11-2, the J call TRBJ1-1, with D maybe TRBD1 (5 bases). Germline CDR1 is SGHAT and CDR2 is FQNNGV. The CDR3 contains 13 residues. V was trimmed by 3 bases and J by 5 bases, leaving 10 bases between them. The CDR3 is CASSFGGGTEAFF. CDR3 sequence (DNA): TGTGCCAGCAGCTTTGGGGGAGGGACTGAAGCTTTCTTT.

The chain is built from TRBV7-2 and TRBJ2-1; D is perhaps TRBD2 (5 bases). The V and J ends lost 0 bases and 9 bases respectively, with 12 bases between them. Germline lookup yields CDR1 SGHTA and CDR2 FQGNSA. The CDR3 has 14 amino acids. DNA of the CDR3: TGTGCCAGCAGCTTAGCGGGAGTAAGAGGTGAGCAGTTCTTC. Protein product: CASSLAGVRGEQFF. Drawing the rest from reference TRBV7-2 and TRBJ2-1, the complete variable domain is GAGVSQSPSNKVTEKGKDVELRCDPISGHTALYWYRQSLGQGLEFLIYFQGNSAPDKSGLPSDRFSAERTGGSVSTLTIQRTQQEDSAVYLCASSLAGVRGEQFFGPGTRLTVL.

V is TRBV5-1 and J is TRBJ2-2; no clear D. The CDR3 is 14 residues long. V was cut by 4 bases and J by 3 bases, with 10 bases left in between. From germline, CDR1 is SGHRS and CDR2 YFSETQ. The CDR3 nucleotides read TGCGCCAGCAGCCCGGTGACCTACACCGGGGAGCTGTTTTTT. It yields the protein CASSPVTYTGELFF.

The J gene is TRBJ2-1, the V gene TRBV19; either TRBD1 or TRBD2 may fit D (6 bases each). The germline gives CDR1 LNHDA, CDR2 SQIVND (reference sequence). The V and J ends lost 4 bases and 5 bases respectively, with 12 bases between them. The length of the CDR3 is 14 residues. CDR3 protein: CASSSSGAHNEQFF. DNA of the CDR3: TGTGCCAGTAGTAGCTCGGGGGCCCACAATGAGCAGTTCTTC.

This clone was recorded at least ten times. The rearrangement uses TRBV27 and TRBJ1-2; D gene unclear. Trimming cost V 7 bases and J 8 bases, with 14 bases left between them. This CDR3 is built from 12 residues. Germline V lookup: CDR1 MNHEY, CDR2 SMNVEV (reference sequence). In DNA form, the CDR3 reads TGTGCCAGCAAAACAAGCCTGGGAGGCTACACCTTC. Amino acids: CASKTSLGGYTF.

The chain has TRBV7-2 and TRBJ1-1; D not certain. The CDR3 covers 14 residues. Germline V gene data show CDR1 as SGHTA and CDR2 as FQGNSA. V lost 5 bases and J 4 bases, leaving 14 bases between the germline ends. The CDR3 DNA is TGTGCCAGCAGCCAAGACATCCGGAGCACTGAAGCTTTCTTT. It codes for CASSQDIRSTEAFF.

V and J are TRBV7-9 and TRBJ2-2, with D perhaps matching TRBD2 (6 bases). This CDR3 has 13 residues. CDR1 is SEHNR, CDR2 FQNEAQ, per germline (reference sequence). Trimming pared 3 bases from V and 7 bases from J, leaving 9 bases between. In DNA, the CDR3 is TGTGCCAGCAGCTTGGAGGGTAGCGGGGAGCTGTTTTTT. Translation gives CASSLEGSGELFF.

This clone was counted a few times. This chain connects TRBV6-5 to TRBJ1-6; D unresolved. This CDR3 has 15 amino acids. Germline CDR1 is MNHEY and CDR2 is SVGAGI. V shed 3 bases and J shed 7 bases, with 13 bases lying between them. The DNA of the CDR3 is TGTGCCAGCAGTTATGTAGATACCGGGAATTCACCCCTCCACTTT. Amino acid sequence: CASSYVDTGNSPLHF.

Note on this clone: Within the sample, other DNA sequences also encode this same CDR3. The genes are TRBV4-3 and TRBJ2-3; D gene uncertain. The CDR3 is made up of 14 amino acids. Per the germline V gene, CDR1 is LGHNA and CDR2 is YSLEER. Trimming took off 0 bases at V and 3 bases at J, with 7 bases between the two ends. CDR3 loop: CASSQESRTDTQYF. The CDR3, as DNA: TGCGCCAGCAGCCAAGAATCCAGGACAGATACGCAGTATTTT.

The V and J genes are TRBV10-3 and TRBJ2-5, with 8 bases identical to TRBD2. With the DNA end fitting TRBJ2-7 better, the J assignment may be wrong. Germline-derived CDR1 and CDR2 are ENHRY and SYGVKD. The CDR3 totals 13 residues. The DNA for the CDR3 is TGTGCCATCAGGGGGACTAGTAGCTACGAGCAGTACTTC. Translating it yields CAIRGTSSYEQYF.

This rearrangement joins TRBV19 to TRBJ1-4; TRBD1 might be the D (6 bases). The CDR3 sequence is 14 residues long. Germline assignment: CDR1 LNHDA and CDR2 SQIVND (reference sequence). V shed 6 bases and J shed 7 bases, with 15 bases lying between them. As DNA, the CDR3 is TGTGCCAGTAGCCCGGGGGGGGCGGGTGAAAAACTGTTTTTT. It is translated as CASSPGGAGEKLFF.

Many counts were recorded for this clone. This chain joins TRBV9 and TRBJ2-5; 7 positions match TRBD2. Unmatched junction bases numbered 11, after V lost 4 bases and J lost 5 bases. The CDR3 has 15 amino acids. Germline assignment: CDR1 SGDLS and CDR2 YYNGEE. Written as DNA, the CDR3 is TGTGCCAGCAGCCCCCGGACTAGGGAGGCGGAGACCCAGTACTTC. Translating it yields CASSPRTREAETQYF.

The chain links TRBV30 to TRBJ2-3; TRBD1 is a possible D gene (6 bases). V was pared by 3 bases and J by 0 bases, with 10 bases between. Per germline, CDR1 GTSNPN and CDR2 SVGIG (reference sequence). There are 14 residues in the CDR3. The CDR3 loop reads CAWSSGASTDTQYF. The CDR3 nucleotides read TGTGCCTGGAGCTCAGGGGCTAGCACAGATACGCAGTATTTT.

The chain is built from TRBV4-1 and TRBJ1-6; D remains unclear. Germline CDR1 and CDR2: MGHRA and YSYEKL. The CDR3 sequence is 15 residues long. The ends were cut back, 0 bases at V and 4 bases at J, with 7 bases in the middle. The CDR3, as DNA: TGCGCCAGCAGCCAAGACAGTCAGTATAATTCACCCCTCCACTTT. It yields the protein CASSQDSQYNSPLHF.

CDR3 loop: CASSPTGWETQYF. The CDR3 region has the DNA TGCGCCAGCAGCCCGACAGGTTGGGAGACCCAGTACTTC. This chain joins TRBV5-1 and TRBJ2-5; D is perhaps TRBD1 (6 bases). The length of the CDR3 is 13 residues. V was trimmed by 4 bases and J by 5 bases, leaving 12 bases between them. Germline V lookup: CDR1 SGHRS, CDR2 YFSETQ.

The V call is TRBV6-4, the J call TRBJ1-5; weak D call: TRBD1 (5 bases). CDR3 size: 14 residues. Germline V lookup: CDR1 MRHNA, CDR2 SNTAGT. V was pared by 4 bases and J by 5 bases, with 12 bases between. The CDR3 is CASSACQGYQPQHF. In DNA, the CDR3 is TGTGCCAGCAGTGCTTGCCAGGGTTATCAGCCCCAGCATTTT.

V gene TRBV18 combines with J gene TRBJ2-3; 8 bases map to TRBD1. Germline lookup yields CDR1 KGHSH and CDR2 LQKENI. This CDR3 has 14 amino acids. The junction had 2 bases not matched to a gene; V was cut back by 6 bases and J by 0 bases. The CDR3 loop is CASSDRASTDTQYF. DNA for the CDR3: TGTGCCAGCTCGGACAGGGCGAGCACAGATACGCAGTATTTT.

The chain is built from TRBV11-2 and TRBJ2-7; tentatively, D is TRBD1 or TRBD2 (5 bases each). The ends were cut back, 0 bases at V and 4 bases at J, with 13 bases in the middle. This CDR3 contains 15 residues. Germline CDR1 and CDR2: SGHAT and FQNNGV. Written as DNA, the CDR3 is TGTGCCAGCAGCTTAGATGTGGGGGTATCGTACGAGCAGTACTTC. It is translated as CASSLDVGVSYEQYF. Combining the CDR3 with reference TRBV11-2 and TRBJ2-7 gives the whole variable domain EAGVAQSPRYKIIEKRQSVAFWCNPISGHATLYWYQQILGQGPKLLIQFQNNGVVDDSQLPKDRFSAERLKGVDSTLKIQPAKLEDSAVYLCASSLDVGVSYEQYFGPGTRLTVT.

This clone was seen at least ten times. This sequence joins TRBV2 and TRBJ2-7; no clear D. Looked up from germline, CDR1 is SNHLY and CDR2 is FYNNEI. The CDR3 is made up of 14 amino acids. V lost 8 bases and J 1 base, leaving 15 bases between the germline ends. The CDR3: CASCPGQMSYEQYF. The CDR3 bases are TGTGCCAGCTGCCCCGGGCAAATGTCCTACGAGCAGTACTTC.

This sequence joins TRBV23-1 and TRBJ1-5, with TRBD1 matching over 7 bases. TRBV23-1 is designated an ORF whose function remains uncertain. This CDR3 contains 16 residues. Trimming cost V 3 bases and J 3 bases; bases outside gene matches: 8. The CDR3 sequence is CASSHPGQGDNQPQHF. The CDR3 DNA reads as TGCGCCAGCAGTCACCCCGGCCAGGGGGACAATCAGCCCCAGCATTTT.